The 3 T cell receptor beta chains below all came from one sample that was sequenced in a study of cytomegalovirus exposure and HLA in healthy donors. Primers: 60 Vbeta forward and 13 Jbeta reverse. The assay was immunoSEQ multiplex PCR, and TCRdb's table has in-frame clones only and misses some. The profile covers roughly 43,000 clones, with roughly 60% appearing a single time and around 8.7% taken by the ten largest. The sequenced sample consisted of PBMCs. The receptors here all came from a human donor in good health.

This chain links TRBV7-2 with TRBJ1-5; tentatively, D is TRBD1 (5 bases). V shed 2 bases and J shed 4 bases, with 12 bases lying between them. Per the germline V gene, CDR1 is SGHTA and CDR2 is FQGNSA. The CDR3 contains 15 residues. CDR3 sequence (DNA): TGTGCCAGCAGCTTATTTGCAGGGTGGAATCAGCCCCAGCATTTT. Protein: CASSLFAGWNQPQHF.

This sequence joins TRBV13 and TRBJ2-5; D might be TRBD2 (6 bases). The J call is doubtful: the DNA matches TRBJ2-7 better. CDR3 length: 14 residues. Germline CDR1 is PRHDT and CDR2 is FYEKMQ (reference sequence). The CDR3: CASSSRRGSYEQYF. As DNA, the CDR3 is TGTGCCAGCAGCTCCCGCCGGGGGTCCTACGAGCAGTACTTC.

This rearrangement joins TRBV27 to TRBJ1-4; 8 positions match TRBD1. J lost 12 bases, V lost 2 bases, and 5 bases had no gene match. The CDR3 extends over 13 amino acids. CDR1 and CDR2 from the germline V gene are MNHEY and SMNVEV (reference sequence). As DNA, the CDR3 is TGTGCCAGCAGTTTAGGACAGGGTTCGGAACTGTTTTTT. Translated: CASSLGQGSELFF.